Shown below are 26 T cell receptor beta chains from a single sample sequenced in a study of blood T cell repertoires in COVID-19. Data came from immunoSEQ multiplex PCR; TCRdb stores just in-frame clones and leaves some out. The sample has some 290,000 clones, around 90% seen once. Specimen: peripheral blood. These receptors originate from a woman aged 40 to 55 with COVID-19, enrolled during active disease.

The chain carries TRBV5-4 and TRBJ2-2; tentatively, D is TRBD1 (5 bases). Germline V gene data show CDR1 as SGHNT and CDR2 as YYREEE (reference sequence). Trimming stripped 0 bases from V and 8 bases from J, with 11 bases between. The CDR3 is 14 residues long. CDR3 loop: CASSLEGLGGELFF. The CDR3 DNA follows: TGTGCCAGCAGCTTGGAGGGGTTGGGGGGGGAGCTGTTTTTT.

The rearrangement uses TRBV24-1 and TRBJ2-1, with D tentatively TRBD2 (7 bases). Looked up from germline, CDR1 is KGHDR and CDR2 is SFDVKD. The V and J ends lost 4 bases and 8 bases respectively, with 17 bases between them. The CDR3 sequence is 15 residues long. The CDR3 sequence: CATSDPSRGADEQFF. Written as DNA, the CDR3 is TGTGCCACCAGTGACCCCTCTCGGGGGGCTGATGAGCAGTTCTTC.

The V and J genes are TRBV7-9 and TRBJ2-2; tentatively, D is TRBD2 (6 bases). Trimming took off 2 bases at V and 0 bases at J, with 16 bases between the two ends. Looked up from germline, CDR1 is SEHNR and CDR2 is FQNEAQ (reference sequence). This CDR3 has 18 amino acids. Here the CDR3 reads CASSLRGGMTPNTGELFF. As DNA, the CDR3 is TGTGCCAGCAGCTTACGGGGCGGGATGACCCCGAACACCGGGGAGCTGTTTTTT.

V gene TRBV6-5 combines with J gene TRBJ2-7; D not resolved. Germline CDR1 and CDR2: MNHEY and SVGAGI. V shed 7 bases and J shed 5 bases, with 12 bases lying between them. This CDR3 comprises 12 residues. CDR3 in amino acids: CASNQTPDEQYF. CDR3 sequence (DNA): TGTGCCAGCAACCAAACCCCAGACGAGCAGTACTTC.

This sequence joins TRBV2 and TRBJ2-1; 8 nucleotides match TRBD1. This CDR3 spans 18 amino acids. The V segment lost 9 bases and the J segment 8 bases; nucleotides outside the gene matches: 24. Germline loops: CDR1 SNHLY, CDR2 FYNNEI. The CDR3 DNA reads TGTGCCAGTCTCAACGAACCAGGGGGCGCGGGTACCTTCGATGAGCAGTTCTTC. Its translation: CASLNEPGGAGTFDEQFF.

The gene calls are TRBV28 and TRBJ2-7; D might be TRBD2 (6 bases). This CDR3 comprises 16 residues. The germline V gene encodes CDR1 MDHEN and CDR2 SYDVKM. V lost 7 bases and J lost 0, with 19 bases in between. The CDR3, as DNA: TGTGCCAGCAATGATGGCGGGACTCTAAGCTCCTACGAGCAGTACTTC. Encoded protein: CASNDGGTLSSYEQYF.

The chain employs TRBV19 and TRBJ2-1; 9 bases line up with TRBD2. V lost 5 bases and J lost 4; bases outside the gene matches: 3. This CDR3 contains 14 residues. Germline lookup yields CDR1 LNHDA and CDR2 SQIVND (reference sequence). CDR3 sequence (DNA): TGTGCCAGTAGTCGGCTAGCGGGGTACAATGAGCAGTTCTTC. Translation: CASSRLAGYNEQFF.

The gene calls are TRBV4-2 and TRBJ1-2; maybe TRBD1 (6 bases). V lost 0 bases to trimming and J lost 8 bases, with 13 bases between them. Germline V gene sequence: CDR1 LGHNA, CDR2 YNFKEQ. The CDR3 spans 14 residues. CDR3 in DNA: TGTGCCAGCAGCCAAGATTGGGGCCAGGGGGGCTACACCTTC. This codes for CASSQDWGQGGYTF.

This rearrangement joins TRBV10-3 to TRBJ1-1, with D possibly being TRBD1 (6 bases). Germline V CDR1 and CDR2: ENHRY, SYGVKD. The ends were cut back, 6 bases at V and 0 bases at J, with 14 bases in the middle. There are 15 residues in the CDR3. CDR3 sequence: CAIRRDITMNTEAFF. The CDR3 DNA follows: TGTGCCATCAGAAGGGACATTACCATGAACACTGAAGCTTTCTTT.

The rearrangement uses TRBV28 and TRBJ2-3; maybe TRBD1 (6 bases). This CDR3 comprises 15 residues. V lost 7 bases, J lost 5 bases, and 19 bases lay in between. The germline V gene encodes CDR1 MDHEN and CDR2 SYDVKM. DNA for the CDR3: TGTGCCAGCAAGATGAGGGACACCCCGGGAGATACGCAGTATTTT. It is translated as CASKMRDTPGDTQYF.

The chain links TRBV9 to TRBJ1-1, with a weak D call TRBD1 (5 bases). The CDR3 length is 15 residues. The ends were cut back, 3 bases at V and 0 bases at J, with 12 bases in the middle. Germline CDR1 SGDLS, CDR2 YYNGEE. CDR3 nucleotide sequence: TGTGCCAGCAGCGCTCAGGGATCGTTGAACACTGAAGCTTTCTTT. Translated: CASSAQGSLNTEAFF. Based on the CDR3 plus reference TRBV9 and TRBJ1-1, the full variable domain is DSGVTQTPKHLITATGQRVTLRCSPRSGDLSVYWYQQSLDQGLQFLIQYYNGEERAKGNILERFSAQQFPDLHSELNLSSLELGDSALYFCASSAQGSLNTEAFFGQGTRLTVV.

CDR3 amino acids: CASSLDAVGNTGELFF. In nucleotides, the CDR3 is TGTGCCAGCAGCTTAGATGCGGTGGGGAACACCGGGGAGCTGTTTTTT. The rearrangement joins TRBV7-8 to TRBJ2-2; no reliable D call. V lost 1 base, J lost 1 base, and 10 bases lay in between. In germline, CDR1 is SGHVS, CDR2 FQNEAQ. The CDR3 is 16 amino acids.

This chain's CDR3 is CASNQQGSNEKLFF. The CDR3 DNA sequence: TGTGCCAGCAATCAACAGGGAAGTAATGAAAAACTGTTTTTT. This chain uses TRBV2 with TRBJ1-4; D possibly corresponds to TRBD1 (6 bases). CDR1 and CDR2 (germline): SNHLY, FYNNEI. The CDR3 is made up of 14 amino acids. Trimming took off 7 bases at V and 4 bases at J, with 13 bases between the two ends. Filled out from reference TRBV2 and TRBJ1-4, the complete variable domain reads EPEVTQTPSHQVTQMGQEVILRCVPISNHLYFYWYRQILGQKVEFLVSFYNNEISEKSEIFDDQFSVERPDGSNFTLKIRSTKLEDSAMYFCASNQQGSNEKLFFGSGTQLSVL.

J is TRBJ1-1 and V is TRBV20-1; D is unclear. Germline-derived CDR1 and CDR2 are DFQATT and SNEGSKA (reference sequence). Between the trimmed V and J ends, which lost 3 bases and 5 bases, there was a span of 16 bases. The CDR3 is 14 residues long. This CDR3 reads CSASPRAHRTEAFF. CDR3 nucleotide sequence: TGCAGTGCTAGTCCGCGGGCGCATAGGACTGAAGCTTTCTTT.

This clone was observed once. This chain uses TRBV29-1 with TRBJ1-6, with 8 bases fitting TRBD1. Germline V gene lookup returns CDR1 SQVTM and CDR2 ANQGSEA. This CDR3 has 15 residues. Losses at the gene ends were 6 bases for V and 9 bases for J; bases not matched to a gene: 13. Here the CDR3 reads CSVPSSGGSGSPLHF. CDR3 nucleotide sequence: TGCAGCGTGCCTAGCTCAGGGGGCAGTGGTTCACCCCTCCACTTT.

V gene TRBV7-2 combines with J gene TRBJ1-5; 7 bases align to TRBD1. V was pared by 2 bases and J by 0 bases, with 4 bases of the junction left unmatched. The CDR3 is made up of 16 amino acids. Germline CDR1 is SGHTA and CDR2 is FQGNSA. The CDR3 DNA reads TGTGCCAGCAGCTTACGGGACAGAGGTAGCAATCAGCCCCAGCATTTT. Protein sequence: CASSLRDRGSNQPQHF. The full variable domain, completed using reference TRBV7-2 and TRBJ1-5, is GAGVSQSPSNKVTEKGKDVELRCDPISGHTALYWYRQSLGQGLEFLIYFQGNSAPDKSGLPSDRFSAERTGGSVSTLTIQRTQQEDSAVYLCASSLRDRGSNQPQHFGDGTRLSIL.

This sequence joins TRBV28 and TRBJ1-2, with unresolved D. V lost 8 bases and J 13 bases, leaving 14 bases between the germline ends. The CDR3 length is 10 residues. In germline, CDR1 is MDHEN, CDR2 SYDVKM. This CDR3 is CASGWLRSTF. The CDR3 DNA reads TGTGCCAGCGGCTGGCTCAGGTCCACCTTC.

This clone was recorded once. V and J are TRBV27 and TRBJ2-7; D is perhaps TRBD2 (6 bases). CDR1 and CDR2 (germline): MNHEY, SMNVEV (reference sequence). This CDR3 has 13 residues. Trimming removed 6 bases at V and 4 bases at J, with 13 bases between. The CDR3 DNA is TGTGCCAGCAGGCCCCGGCGGGGATACGAGCAGTACTTC. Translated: CASRPRRGYEQYF.

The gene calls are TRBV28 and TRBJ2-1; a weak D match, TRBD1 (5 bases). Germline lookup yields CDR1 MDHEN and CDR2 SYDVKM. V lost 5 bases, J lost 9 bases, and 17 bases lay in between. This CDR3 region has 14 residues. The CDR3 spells CASSPQGPKGEQFF. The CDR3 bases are TGTGCCAGCAGTCCCCAGGGTCCTAAGGGTGAGCAGTTCTTC.

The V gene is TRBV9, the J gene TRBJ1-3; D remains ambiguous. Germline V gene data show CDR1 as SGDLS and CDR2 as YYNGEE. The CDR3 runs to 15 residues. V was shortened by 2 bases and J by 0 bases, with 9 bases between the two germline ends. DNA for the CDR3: TGTGCCAGCAGCGTGTCCCCACTCTCTGGAAACACCATATATTTT. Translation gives CASSVSPLSGNTIYF.

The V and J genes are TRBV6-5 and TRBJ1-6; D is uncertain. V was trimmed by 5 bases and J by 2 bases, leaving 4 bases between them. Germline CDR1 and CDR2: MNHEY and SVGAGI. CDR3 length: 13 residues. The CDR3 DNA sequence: TGTGCCAGCAGTAGCGCCTATAATTCACCCCTCCACTTT. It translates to CASSSAYNSPLHF.

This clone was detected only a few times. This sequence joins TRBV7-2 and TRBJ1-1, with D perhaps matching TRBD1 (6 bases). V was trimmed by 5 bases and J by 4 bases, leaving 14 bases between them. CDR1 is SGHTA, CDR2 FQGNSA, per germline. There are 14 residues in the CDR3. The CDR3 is CASSLKGGSTEAFF. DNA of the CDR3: TGTGCCAGCAGCCTCAAGGGGGGGAGCACTGAAGCTTTCTTT.

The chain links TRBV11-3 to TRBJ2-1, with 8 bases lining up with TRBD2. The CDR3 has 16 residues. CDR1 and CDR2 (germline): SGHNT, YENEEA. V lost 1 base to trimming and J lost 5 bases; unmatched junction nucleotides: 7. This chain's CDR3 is CASSLVSSGGHNEQFF. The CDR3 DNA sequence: TGTGCCAGCAGCTTAGTCTCCAGCGGGGGCCACAATGAGCAGTTCTTC.

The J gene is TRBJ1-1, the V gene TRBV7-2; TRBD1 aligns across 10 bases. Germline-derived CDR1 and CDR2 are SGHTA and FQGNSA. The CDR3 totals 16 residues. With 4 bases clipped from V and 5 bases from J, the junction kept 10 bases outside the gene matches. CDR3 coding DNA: TGTGCCAGCAGCTATCGACAGGGGGCTCTTTTGACTGAAGCTTTCTTT. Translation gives CASSYRQGALLTEAFF.

As DNA, the CDR3 is TGTGCCAGCAGCTTAAGGGGACTAGTTCCCAACAATGAGCAGTTCTTC. Protein sequence: CASSLRGLVPNNEQFF. This chain joins TRBV5-8 and TRBJ2-1; 8 bases are a match to TRBD2. V lost 2 bases and J lost 5; bases outside the gene matches: 9. The CDR3 length is 16 residues. Looked up from germline, CDR1 is SGHTS and CDR2 is YDEGEE.

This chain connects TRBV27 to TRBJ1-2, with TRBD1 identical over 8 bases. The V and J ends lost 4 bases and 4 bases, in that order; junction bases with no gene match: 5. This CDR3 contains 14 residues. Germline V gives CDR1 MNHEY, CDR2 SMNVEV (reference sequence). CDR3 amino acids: CASSSQGAGYGYTF. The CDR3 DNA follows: TGTGCCAGCAGTTCCCAGGGGGCGGGCTATGGCTACACCTTC.